This T cell receptor beta chain came from a study of blood T cell repertoires in COVID-19. Study information: Some COVID-19 samples were acute and others convalescent; all came from the United States, Italy and Spain. PBMCs, B-cell-depleted T cells, or T cells provided the cDNA or gDNA that made up the material.

Germline V lookup: CDR1 SGHNT, CDR2 YYREEE (reference sequence). The CDR3 is made up of 16 amino acids. The V segment lost 4 bases and the J segment 8 bases; nucleotides outside the gene matches: 13. Per the study methods: Reference gene primer amplification yielded estimated nucleated cell counts. Assay used: immunoSEQ multiplex PCR; TCRdb lists only in-frame clones, some missing. Clone size and V and J calls were adopted from that table, with D and trimming inferred from the DNA. Among roughly 130,000 clones listed, just under 80% were seen once. J is TRBJ2-1 and V is TRBV5-4; 9 bases fit TRBD2. The receptor was derived from a man between 60 and 70 years old with active or convalescent COVID-19. The sequenced sample was peripheral blood. The CDR3 sequence: CASSKFRGGRADEQFF. The CDR3 nucleotides read TGTGCCAGCAGCAAATTTAGGGGCGGGAGGGCGGATGAGCAGTTCTTC. Full variable domain (rest looked up from reference TRBV5-4 and TRBJ2-1): ETGVTQSPTHLIKTRGQQVTLRCSSQSGHNTVSWYQQALGQGPQFIFQYYREEENGRGNFPPRFSGLQFPNYSSELNVNALELDDSALYLCASSKFRGGRADEQFFGPGTRLTVL.